This paragraph reports one TCR beta chain. Its antigen is unidentified. This sample stems from a study of shared clonotypes between healthy human individuals. The test was conducted at deep level. DNA at approximately 200 ng, 25,000 to 30,000 T cell genomes, went into sorted-subset replicate PCRs. Clones were read by immunoSEQ multiplex PCR, and TCRdb kept only the in-frame ones, dropping some. The sample yields about 2 million clones, roughly 96% seen once. Study-wide points: Donor scarcity curtailed the genetic and exposure-history diversity represented herein. Exclusively blood specimens were collected; tissue repertoires likely differ.

The TCR comes from a man in his late teens or twenties in good health. Sequenced: naive CD4+ T cells sorted from blood. Noted subset: CD45RA+ positively selected.

The CDR3, as DNA: TGCGCCAGCAGCCTCCTCCCTGGGGGGGGCAATTCACCCCTCCACTTT. It yields the protein CASSLLPGGGNSPLHF. The chain has TRBV4-1 and TRBJ1-6, with D possibly matching TRBD1 (6 bases). There are 16 residues in the CDR3. Trimming took off 4 bases at V and 7 bases at J, with 17 bases between the two ends. Per germline, CDR1 MGHRA and CDR2 YSYEKL.